This TCR beta chain was sequenced in a study of HIV-infected patients and healthy controls. This clonotype was picked up many times. Trimming stripped 4 bases from V and 3 bases from J, with 13 bases between. The CDR3 is made up of 14 amino acids. Germline CDR1 reads SQVTM; CDR2 reads ANQGSEA. TCRdb reanalysed the 5' RACE reads using MiXCR and keeps one entry per CDR3 protein. The sample comprises roughly 70,000 distinct CDR3 sequences, about 16% of which are singletons, and around 6% rests with the top ten. Material: CD4+ T cells from blood. The rearrangement joins TRBV29-1 to TRBJ2-1; D is ambiguous. The TCR sequence derives from a human donor in good health. The CDR3 sequence is CSVVVRDRYNEQFF. The CDR3 DNA is TGCAGCGTTGTGGTTAGGGATCGCTACAATGAGCAGTTCTTC.